These 20 T cell receptor beta chains were sequenced from one sample in a study of identical twins. TCRdb fed the 5' RACE reads into MiXCR, producing one record per CDR3 protein. The data contain about 210,000 distinct CDR3 sequences, roughly 9.4% of them seen just once; the ten biggest clones take up about 5%. Sequencing input: memory (CD45RO+) T cells sorted from blood. All receptors derive from a woman under 30 in good health.

This clonotype occurred many times. The genes are TRBV6-1 and TRBJ1-1; 8 bases agree with TRBD1. The J segment lost 5 bases and the V segment lost 5 bases, leaving 13 bases of the junction unmatched. The length of the CDR3 is 16 residues. The V gene's germline CDR1 is MNHNS and CDR2 SASEGT. The CDR3 sequence is CASSPRTGLGWTEAFF. CDR3 DNA: TGTGCCAGCAGTCCGCGGACAGGGTTGGGGTGGACTGAAGCTTTCTTT.

The table lists this clonotype with many counts. The V gene is TRBV10-3, the J gene TRBJ2-2; D unresolved. The ends were cut back, 7 bases at V and 2 bases at J, with 8 bases in the middle. Germline CDR1 ENHRY, CDR2 SYGVKD. The CDR3 has 13 amino acids. This chain's CDR3 is CAIKQDNTGELFF. The CDR3 DNA is TGTGCCATCAAGCAGGATAACACCGGGGAGCTGTTTTTT.

The rearrangement links TRBV4-1 to TRBJ2-7; possible D gene TRBD1, 7 bases. Per germline, CDR1 MGHRA and CDR2 YSYEKL. Trimming took off 0 bases at V and 6 bases at J, with 12 bases between the two ends. The CDR3 sequence is 14 residues long. The CDR3 reads CASSQDRRGREQYF. The DNA of the CDR3 is TGCGCCAGCAGCCAAGATCGGAGGGGGCGCGAGCAGTACTTC.

This clonotype was observed a few times. This rearrangement joins TRBV3-1 to TRBJ1-2; 7 nucleotides align to TRBD1. The CDR3 is 13 amino acids. V lost 3 bases, J lost 8 bases, and 6 bases stayed unmatched. Germline V gives CDR1 LGHDT, CDR2 YNNKEL (reference sequence). CDR3 sequence reads: CASSHGTDRGYTF. CDR3 nucleotides: TGTGCCAGCAGCCACGGGACAGATAGGGGCTACACCTTC.

V usage is TRBV2 and J usage is TRBJ2-3; D is unclear. Germline loops: CDR1 SNHLY, CDR2 FYNNEI. V was pared by 0 bases and J by 8 bases, with 15 bases between. There are 15 residues in the CDR3. In DNA form, the CDR3 reads TGTGCCAGCAGTGAAGCGGGGATAGCATTAGGTACGCAGTATTTT. It translates to CASSEAGIALGTQYF.

This clonotype turned up a few times. J is TRBJ2-7 and V is TRBV7-2, with TRBD1 identical over 8 bases. The junction had 6 bases not matched to a gene; V was cut back by 5 bases and J by 3 bases. Germline V lookup: CDR1 SGHTA, CDR2 FQGNSA. The CDR3 extends over 14 amino acids. In nucleotides, the CDR3 is TGTGCCAGCAGCGCCGACAGGGGCAGCTACGAGCAGTACTTC. Amino acids: CASSADRGSYEQYF.

This clonotype showed up many times. This rearrangement joins TRBV12-3 or TRBV12-4 to TRBJ2-3; 11 bases are a match to TRBD1. The CDR3 spans 16 residues. After removal of 6 bases from V and 2 bases from J, the junction contained 7 bases not matched to a gene. Here the CDR3 DNA reads TGTGCCAGCAGAAAGCGGGACAGGGGGATCACAGATACGCAGTATTTT. The encoded protein is CASRKRDRGITDTQYF.

This clonotype was observed many times. The V call is TRBV12-3 or TRBV12-4, the J call TRBJ2-5; 16 nucleotides align to TRBD2. The CDR3 is 21 residues long. Trimming removed 2 bases from V and 3 bases from J; junction bases left unmatched: 15. CDR3 residues: CASSLWIYGTSGGARKETQYF. DNA for the CDR3: TGTGCCAGCAGTTTATGGATCTACGGGACTAGCGGGGGGGCCCGGAAAGAGACCCAGTACTTC.

This clonotype was seen many times. Here the CDR3 reads CSARGLAEPYEQYF. The CDR3 DNA follows: TGCAGTGCTAGAGGCCTAGCTGAACCCTACGAGCAGTACTTC. The chain combines TRBV20-1 with TRBJ2-7; the D gene is possibly TRBD2 (5 bases). This CDR3 is built from 14 residues. Trimming shortened V by 1 base and J by 2 bases, and 12 bases separated the two germline ends. Germline V gene lookup returns CDR1 DFQATT and CDR2 SNEGSKA (reference sequence).

Only a few counts were recorded for this clonotype. The rearrangement joins TRBV28 to TRBJ2-3, with unresolved D. The CDR3 consists of 16 residues. Germline CDR1 is MDHEN and CDR2 is SYDVKM. V was cut by 5 bases and J by 0 bases, with 15 bases left in between. The DNA for the CDR3 is TGTGCCAGCAGTCCCCTTGAAGTCGGCAGCACAGATACGCAGTATTTT. Translation gives CASSPLEVGSTDTQYF.

This clonotype was counted at least ten times. The chain is built from TRBV20-1 and TRBJ2-3; TRBD2 is a possible D gene (5 bases). The CDR3 totals 14 residues. In germline, CDR1 is DFQATT, CDR2 SNEGSKA (reference sequence). V shed 6 bases and J shed 0 bases, with 13 bases lying between them. The chain's CDR3 is CSAASGSSTDTQYF. The DNA of the CDR3 is TGCAGTGCGGCAAGCGGTTCTAGCACAGATACGCAGTATTTT.

In nucleotides, the CDR3 is TGCGCCAGCAGCGTCGGGACTTCCTCTGGGGCCAACGTCCTGACTTTC. Encoded protein: CASSVGTSSGANVLTF. V gene TRBV5-1 combines with J gene TRBJ2-6; weak D call: TRBD2 (6 bases). The V end lost 4 bases, the J end lost 0 bases, and 11 bases lay between the germline ends. Germline V lookup: CDR1 SGHRS, CDR2 YFSETQ. This CDR3 has 16 amino acids. Based on the CDR3 plus reference TRBV5-1 and TRBJ2-6, the full variable domain is KAGVTQTPRYLIKTRGQQVTLSCSPISGHRSVSWYQQTPGQGLQFLFEYFSETQRNKGNFPGRFSGRQFSNSRSEMNVSTLELGDSALYLCASSVGTSSGANVLTFGAGSRLTVL.

The sample holds a few counts of this clonotype. The chain couples TRBV10-3 to TRBJ2-1, with TRBD2 identical over 11 bases. The V gene's germline CDR1 is ENHRY and CDR2 SYGVKD. The CDR3 has 17 amino acids. V dropped 5 bases and J dropped 8; count of bases not matched to a gene: 14. CDR3 protein: CAISPTQTSGSVYEQFF. Here the CDR3 DNA reads TGTGCCATCAGTCCGACCCAAACTAGCGGGAGCGTCTATGAGCAGTTCTTC.

This clonotype has more than one count but fewer than ten. This chain uses TRBV20-1 with TRBJ2-7; TRBD2 agrees at 8 bases. The CDR3 contains 15 residues. Germline loops: CDR1 DFQATT, CDR2 SNEGSKA (reference sequence). After removal of 6 bases from V and 0 bases from J, the junction contained 10 bases not matched to a gene. The CDR3 DNA sequence: TGCAGTGCCACTGGGGCGACTAGCGACTCCTACGAGCAGTACTTC. It specifies CSATGATSDSYEQYF.

This clonotype was recorded at least ten times. The DNA for the CDR3 is TGTGCCAGCTCACCACGGGACGACAGCACAGATACGCAGTATTTT. Its translation is CASSPRDDSTDTQYF. This sequence joins TRBV18 and TRBJ2-3; D tentatively fits TRBD1 or TRBD2 (5 bases each). This CDR3 is 15 amino acids long. Germline V gives CDR1 KGHSH, CDR2 LQKENI. V was shortened by 1 base and J by 0 bases, with 8 bases between the two germline ends.

This chain uses TRBV3-1 with TRBJ1-1, with 7 bases aligning to TRBD1. Germline assignment: CDR1 LGHDT and CDR2 YNNKEL (reference sequence). Losses at the gene ends were 8 bases for V and 5 bases for J; bases not matched to a gene: 8. The CDR3 loop spans 13 amino acids. CDR3 residues: CASGKGASTEAFF. DNA of the CDR3: TGTGCCAGCGGCAAGGGGGCGAGTACTGAAGCTTTCTTT.

The chain employs TRBV6-5 and TRBJ2-4, with D maybe TRBD1 (6 bases). CDR1 and CDR2 (germline): MNHEY, SVGAGI. Trimming pared 0 bases from V and 4 bases from J, leaving 19 bases between. The CDR3 contains 18 residues. The CDR3 sequence: CASSYSTDSPRSKNIQYF. CDR3 sequence (DNA): TGTGCCAGCAGTTACTCGACGGACAGCCCCAGAAGTAAAAACATTCAGTACTTC.

This clonotype has at least ten counts. This rearrangement joins TRBV7-2 to TRBJ2-7; 10 bases fit TRBD2. CDR1 and CDR2 (germline): SGHTA, FQGNSA. The CDR3 contains 14 residues. J gave up 4 bases and V 3 bases, and 3 bases lay outside the gene matches. CDR3 nucleotide sequence: TGTGCCAGCAGCTTGACTAGCGGGCTATACGAGCAGTACTTC. Amino acids: CASSLTSGLYEQYF. Together with reference TRBV7-2 and TRBJ2-7, the CDR3 gives the full variable domain: GAGVSQSPSNKVTEKGKDVELRCDPISGHTALYWYRQSLGQGLEFLIYFQGNSAPDKSGLPSDRFSAERTGGSVSTLTIQRTQQEDSAVYLCASSLTSGLYEQYFGPGTRLTVT.

This clonotype appeared a few times. This sequence joins TRBV20-1 and TRBJ1-5, with D unresolved. The CDR3 is 14 amino acids. V lost 6 bases, J lost 0 bases, and 12 bases lay in between. The germline V gene encodes CDR1 DFQATT and CDR2 SNEGSKA (reference sequence). CDR3 bases: TGCAGTGCCCCTAAAGATAATAGCAATCAGCCCCAGCATTTT. Amino acids: CSAPKDNSNQPQHF.

This chain connects TRBV5-1 to TRBJ2-2, with 14 nucleotides matching TRBD2. CDR1 is SGHRS, CDR2 YFSETQ, per germline. This CDR3 spans 18 amino acids. V shed 4 bases, J shed 7 bases, and the junction held 12 bases outside the gene matches. Here the CDR3 DNA reads TGCGCCAGCAGCCTGAGTTCGACTAGCGGGGGGGCCAGCGGGGAGCTGTTTTTT. Its protein product is CASSLSSTSGGASGELFF.